This is a list of T cell receptor beta chains from one sample in a study of blood T cell repertoires in COVID-19. TCRdb keeps only in-frame clones here, not all; method: immunoSEQ multiplex PCR. This sample has around 250,000 clones, with roughly four fifths found just once. The sequenced sample consisted of peripheral blood. All receptors come from a young man who had recovered from COVID-19. The CDR3 runs from the conserved cysteine through the conserved F or W. D genes are given only for firm matches. Rows give clone size only sometimes, using once, few, many, or a class for an expanded clone.

J gene,clone size,V gene,D gene,CDR3 protein,CDR3 DNA
TRBJ2-2,NA,TRBV4-1,NA,CASSPASTVNTGELFF,TGCGCCAGCAGCCCCGCCTCGACAGTGAACACCGGGGAGCTGTTTTTT
TRBJ1-2,NA,TRBV7-8,NA,CASSSGPTGTSTGYGYTF,TGTGCCAGCAGCTCCGGGCCGACCGGGACATCGACGGGCTATGGCTACACCTTC
TRBJ1-2,NA,TRBV19,TRBD1,CASTGGTGYGYTF,TGTGCCAGTACCGGAGGGACAGGCTATGGCTACACCTTC
TRBJ2-2,NA,TRBV5-6,TRBD2,CASMSGGTTGELFF,TGTGCCAGCATGAGCGGGGGAACCACCGGGGAGCTGTTTTTT
TRBJ2-7,NA,TRBV12-1,NA,CASSFSGGTTYEQYF,TGTGCCAGCAGCTTTAGCGGGGGGACCACCTACGAGCAGTACTTC
TRBJ2-5,NA,TRBV2,TRBD2,CASRRGGGETQYF,TGTGCCAGCAGACGGGGGGGCGGCGAGACCCAGTACTTC
TRBJ2-7,NA,TRBV7-9,TRBD2,CASSSAGTTYEQYF,TGTGCCAGCAGCTCCGCCGGGACTACCTACGAGCAGTACTTC
TRBJ1-1,NA,TRBV12-3/TRBV12-4,NA,CASTRGVGAFF,TGTGCCAGCACCCGCGGAGTTGGAGCTTTCTTT
TRBJ2-1,NA,TRBV5-1,NA,CASSLVEYNEQFF,TGCGCCAGCAGCTTGGTTGAGTACAATGAGCAGTTCTTC
TRBJ2-3,NA,TRBV11-2,TRBD2,CASSLGLAPDTQYF,TGTGCCAGCAGCTTAGGACTAGCACCAGATACGCAGTATTTT
TRBJ1-1,few,TRBV5-4,TRBD1,CASNEGQHMNTEAFF,TGTGCCAGCAACGAGGGACAGCACATGAACACTGAAGCTTTCTTT
TRBJ1-2,few,TRBV15,NA,CATSRPGLGLGYTF,TGTGCCACCAGCAGACCAGGACTTGGCTTGGGCTACACCTTC
TRBJ1-5,NA,TRBV7-8,NA,CASSTEGFSNQPQHF,TGTGCCAGCAGCACTGAGGGATTTAGCAATCAGCCCCAGCATTTT
TRBJ1-2,NA,TRBV28,TRBD1,CASRQPGQISFDYGYTF,TGTGCCAGCAGACAACCGGGACAGATCTCTTTTGACTATGGCTACACCTTC
TRBJ2-2,many,TRBV29-1,TRBD1,CSVARDRGGGELFF,TGCAGCGTGGCTCGGGACAGGGGAGGTGGGGAGCTGTTTTTT
TRBJ2-5,NA,TRBV5-1,TRBD1,CASSPDRVGSQYF,TGCGCCAGCAGCCCCGACAGGGTTGGGTCCCAGTACTTC
TRBJ2-7,NA,TRBV5-6,TRBD2,CASSLLAGVYEQYF,TGTGCCAGCAGCTTACTAGCGGGGGTGTATGAGCAGTACTTC
TRBJ1-1,few,TRBV4-1,NA,CASSQTGSEAFF,TGCGCCAGCAGCCAGACAGGTTCTGAAGCTTTCTTT
TRBJ1-4,NA,TRBV7-2,NA,CASSLDMATNEKLFF,TGTGCCAGCAGCTTAGACATGGCAACTAATGAAAAACTGTTTTTT
TRBJ1-1,NA,TRBV29-1,TRBD1,CSVLRDSGSVNTEAFF,TGCAGCGTGCTCCGGGACAGTGGATCGGTGAACACTGAAGCTTTCTTT
TRBJ2-1,few,TRBV6-4,TRBD1,CASSDGTGYNEQFF,TGTGCCAGCAGTGACGGGACAGGGTACAATGAGCAGTTCTTC
TRBJ2-5,NA,TRBV4-1,NA,CASSQVKGLKSQYF,TGCGCCAGCAGCCAAGTGAAGGGGTTGAAGTCCCAGTACTTC
TRBJ2-1,NA,TRBV6-5,TRBD2,CASTASGGANEQFF,TGTGCCAGCACAGCTAGCGGGGGGGCTAATGAGCAGTTCTTC
TRBJ1-1,once,TRBV7-2,TRBD1,CASSSLTGMNTEAFF,TGTGCCAGCAGCTCTCTGACAGGGATGAACACTGAAGCTTTCTTT
TRBJ1-1,NA,TRBV6-5,TRBD1,CASSWDRGQNTEAFF,TGTGCCAGCAGCTGGGACAGGGGGCAAAACACTGAAGCTTTCTTT
TRBJ2-3,few,TRBV28,TRBD2,CASRSGGKYTDTQYF,TGTGCCAGCAGGAGCGGGGGAAAATACACAGATACGCAGTATTTT
TRBJ2-1,NA,TRBV27,TRBD1,CASTTGGGYNEQFF,TGTGCCAGCACCACAGGGGGCGGATACAATGAGCAGTTCTTC
TRBJ2-3,once,TRBV28,TRBD2,CASRPPGTSSGTPPTPDTQYF,TGTGCCAGCAGACCTCCCGGGACTAGCTCCGGTACACCTCCCACGCCGGATACGCAGTATTTT
TRBJ2-3,NA,TRBV28,TRBD1,CASRDRGRTDTQYF,TGTGCCAGCAGGGACAGGGGGCGAACAGATACGCAGTATTTT
TRBJ1-5,NA,TRBV28,TRBD1,CASRLGATGVGTNQPQHF,TGTGCCAGCAGACTTGGCGCCACAGGGGTCGGTACCAATCAGCCCCAGCATTTT
TRBJ1-2,NA,TRBV5-1,NA,CASSLDTGDGYTF,TGCGCCAGCAGCTTGGACACGGGGGATGGCTACACCTTC
TRBJ1-2,NA,TRBV7-6,TRBD1,CASSRYRGDGYTF,TGTGCCAGCAGCAGGTACAGGGGTGATGGCTACACCTTC
TRBJ2-3,NA,TRBV13,NA,CASSFWTSVADTQYF,TGTGCCAGCAGCTTCTGGACTTCTGTGGCAGATACGCAGTATTTT
TRBJ2-3,NA,TRBV7-3,TRBD2,CASSPSSGGLTQYF,TGTGCCAGCAGCCCCTCTAGCGGGGGCCTGACGCAGTATTTT
TRBJ1-1,NA,TRBV5-1,TRBD1,CASSLGRTGVGNEAFF,TGCGCCAGCAGCTTGGGTCGAACAGGGGTTGGCAATGAAGCTTTCTTT
TRBJ1-3,NA,TRBV19,TRBD1,CASGRTGTGSGNTIYF,TGTGCCAGTGGGAGAACCGGGACAGGGTCTGGAAACACCATATATTTT
TRBJ1-3,NA,TRBV7-8,NA,CASSLGYTDSGNTIYF,TGTGCCAGCAGCTTAGGATACACCGACTCTGGAAACACCATATATTTT
TRBJ1-2,NA,TRBV27,TRBD1,CASSSLRDSFRGYTF,TGTGCCAGCAGTAGCCTGCGGGACAGTTTTCGTGGCTACACCTTC
TRBJ2-5,NA,TRBV29-1,TRBD2,CSVGVPGGQETQYF,TGCAGCGTTGGGGTCCCGGGGGGCCAAGAGACCCAGTACTTC
TRBJ1-3,NA,TRBV5-1,TRBD1,CASSFAGGSGNTIYF,TGCGCCAGCAGCTTCGCAGGGGGGTCTGGAAACACCATATATTTT
TRBJ2-1,once,TRBV20-1,NA,CSARDLLGQFF,TGCAGTGCTAGAGATTTACTTGGGCAGTTCTTC